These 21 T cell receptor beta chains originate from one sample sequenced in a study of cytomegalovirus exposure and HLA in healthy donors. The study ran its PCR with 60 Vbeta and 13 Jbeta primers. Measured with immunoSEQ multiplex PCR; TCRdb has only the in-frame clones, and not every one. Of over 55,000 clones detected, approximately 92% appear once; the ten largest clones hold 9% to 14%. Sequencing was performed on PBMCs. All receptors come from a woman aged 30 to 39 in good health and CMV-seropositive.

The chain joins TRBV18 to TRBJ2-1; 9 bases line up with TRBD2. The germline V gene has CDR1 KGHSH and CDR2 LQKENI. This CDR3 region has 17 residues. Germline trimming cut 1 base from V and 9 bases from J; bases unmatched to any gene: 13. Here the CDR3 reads CASSPLGLASGTREQFF. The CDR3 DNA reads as TGTGCCAGCTCACCACTGGGGTTGGCTAGCGGGACCCGTGAGCAGTTCTTC.

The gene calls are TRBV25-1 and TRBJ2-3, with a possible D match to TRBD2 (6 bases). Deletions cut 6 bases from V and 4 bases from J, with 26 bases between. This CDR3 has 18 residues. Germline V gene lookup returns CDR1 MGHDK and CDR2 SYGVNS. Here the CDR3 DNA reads TGTGCCAGCAGCCGTAAATCCCCGGAGGGCCCGGGTGCAGATACGCAGTATTTT. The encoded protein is CASSRKSPEGPGADTQYF.

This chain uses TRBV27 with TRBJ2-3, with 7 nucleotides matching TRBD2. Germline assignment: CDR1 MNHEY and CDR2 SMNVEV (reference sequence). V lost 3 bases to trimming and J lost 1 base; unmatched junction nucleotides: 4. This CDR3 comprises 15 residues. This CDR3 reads CASSLRESGTDTQYF. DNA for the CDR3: TGTGCCAGCAGTTTGCGGGAGAGTGGCACAGATACGCAGTATTTT.

In nucleotides, the CDR3 is TGTGCCAGCAGCCTAAGCGGGGGACACTCTGGAAACACCATATATTTT. Translated, it gives CASSLSGGHSGNTIYF. The rearrangement joins TRBV7-9 to TRBJ1-3, with D possibly matching TRBD1 (6 bases). This CDR3 spans 16 amino acids. Germline values: CDR1 SEHNR, CDR2 FQNEAQ (reference sequence). V lost 5 bases to trimming and J lost 0 bases, with 14 bases between them.

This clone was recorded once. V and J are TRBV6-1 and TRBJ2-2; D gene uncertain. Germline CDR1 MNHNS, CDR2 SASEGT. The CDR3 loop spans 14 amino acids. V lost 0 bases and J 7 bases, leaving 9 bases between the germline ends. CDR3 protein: CASSEARGGGELFF. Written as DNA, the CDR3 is TGTGCCAGCAGTGAAGCGAGAGGCGGCGGGGAGCTGTTTTTT.

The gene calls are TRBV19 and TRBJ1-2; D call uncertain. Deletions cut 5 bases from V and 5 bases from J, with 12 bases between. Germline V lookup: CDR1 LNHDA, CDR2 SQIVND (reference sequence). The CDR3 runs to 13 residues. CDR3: CASSPQNGYGYTF. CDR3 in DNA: TGTGCCAGTAGTCCCCAGAACGGGTATGGCTACACCTTC.

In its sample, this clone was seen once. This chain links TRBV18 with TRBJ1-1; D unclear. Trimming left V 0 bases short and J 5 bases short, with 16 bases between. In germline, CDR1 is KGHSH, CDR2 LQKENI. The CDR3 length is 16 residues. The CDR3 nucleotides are TGTGCCAGCTCACCACCAGCCAGCGGAGGTAAAACTGAAGCTTTCTTT. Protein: CASSPPASGGKTEAFF. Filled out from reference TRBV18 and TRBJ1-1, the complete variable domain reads NAGVMQNPRHLVRRRGQEARLRCSPMKGHSHVYWYRQLPEEGLKFMVYLQKENIIDESGMPKERFSAEFPKEGPSILRIQQVVRGDSAAYFCASSPPASGGKTEAFFGQGTRLTVV.

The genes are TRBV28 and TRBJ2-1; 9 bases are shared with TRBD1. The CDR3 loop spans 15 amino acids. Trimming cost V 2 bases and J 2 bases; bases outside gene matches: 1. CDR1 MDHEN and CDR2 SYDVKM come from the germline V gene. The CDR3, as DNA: TGTGCCAGCAGTTTAGGACAGGGGCCCTACAATGAGCAGTTCTTC. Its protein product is CASSLGQGPYNEQFF.

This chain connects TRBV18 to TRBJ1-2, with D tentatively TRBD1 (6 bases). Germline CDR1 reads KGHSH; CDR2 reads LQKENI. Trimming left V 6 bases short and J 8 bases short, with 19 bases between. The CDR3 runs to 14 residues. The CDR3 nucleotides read TGTGCCAGCTCTCACCGGGACACCACATGGGGCTACACCTTC. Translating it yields CASSHRDTTWGYTF. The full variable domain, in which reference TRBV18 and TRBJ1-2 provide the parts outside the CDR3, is NAGVMQNPRHLVRRRGQEARLRCSPMKGHSHVYWYRQLPEEGLKFMVYLQKENIIDESGMPKERFSAEFPKEGPSILRIQQVVRGDSAAYFCASSHRDTTWGYTFGSGTRLTVV.

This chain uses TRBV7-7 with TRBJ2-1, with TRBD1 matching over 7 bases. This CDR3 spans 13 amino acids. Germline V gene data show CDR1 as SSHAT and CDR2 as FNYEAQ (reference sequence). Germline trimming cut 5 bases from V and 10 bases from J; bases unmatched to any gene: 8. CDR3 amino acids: CASSLRTGREQFF. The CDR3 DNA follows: TGTGCCAGCAGCCTGAGGACAGGCCGGGAGCAGTTCTTC.

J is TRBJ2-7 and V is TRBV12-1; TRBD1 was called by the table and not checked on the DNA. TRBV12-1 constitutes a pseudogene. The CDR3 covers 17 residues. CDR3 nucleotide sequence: TGTGCCAGCAGCTTAATCACCTCCGGGACACTTACCTACGAGCAGTACTTC. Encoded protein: CASSLITSGTLTYEQYF.

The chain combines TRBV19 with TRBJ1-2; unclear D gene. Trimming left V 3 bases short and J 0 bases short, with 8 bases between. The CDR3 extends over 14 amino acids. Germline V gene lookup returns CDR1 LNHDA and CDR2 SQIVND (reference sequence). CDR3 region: CASSIEITNYGYTF. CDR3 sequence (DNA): TGTGCCAGTAGTATCGAGATAACTAACTATGGCTACACCTTC.

The DNA for the CDR3 is TGCGCCAGCAGGTCCGGGACTAGCGGGGGCCCCGGGGAGCTGTTTTTT. Protein product: CASRSGTSGGPGELFF. The V gene is TRBV5-1, the J gene TRBJ2-2, with TRBD2 matching over 14 bases. J lost 6 bases, V lost 5 bases, and 6 bases had no gene match. CDR1 is SGHRS, CDR2 YFSETQ, per germline. CDR3 length: 16 amino acids.

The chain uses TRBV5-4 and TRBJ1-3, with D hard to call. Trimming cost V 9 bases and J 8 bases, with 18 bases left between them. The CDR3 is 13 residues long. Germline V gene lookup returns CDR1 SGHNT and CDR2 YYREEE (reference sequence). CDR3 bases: TGTGCCACCTCAAGGGAGTTACGGGACACCATATATTTT. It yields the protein CATSRELRDTIYF.

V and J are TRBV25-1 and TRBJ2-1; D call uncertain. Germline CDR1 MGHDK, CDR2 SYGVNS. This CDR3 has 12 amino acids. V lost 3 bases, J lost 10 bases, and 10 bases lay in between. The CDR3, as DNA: TGTGCCAGCAGTGAGTCCGGCAGGGAGCAGTTCTTC. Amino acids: CASSESGREQFF.

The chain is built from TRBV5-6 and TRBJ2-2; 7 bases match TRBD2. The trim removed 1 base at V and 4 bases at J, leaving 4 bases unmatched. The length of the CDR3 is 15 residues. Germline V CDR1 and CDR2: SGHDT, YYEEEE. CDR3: CASSLLAGPTGELFF. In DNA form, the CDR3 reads TGTGCCAGCAGCTTGTTAGCGGGCCCCACCGGGGAGCTGTTTTTT.

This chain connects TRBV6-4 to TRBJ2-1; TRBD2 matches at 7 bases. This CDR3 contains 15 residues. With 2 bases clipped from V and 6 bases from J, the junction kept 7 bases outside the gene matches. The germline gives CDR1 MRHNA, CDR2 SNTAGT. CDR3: CASSDGAGEVNEQFF. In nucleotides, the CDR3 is TGTGCCAGCAGTGACGGTGCGGGAGAGGTCAATGAGCAGTTCTTC.

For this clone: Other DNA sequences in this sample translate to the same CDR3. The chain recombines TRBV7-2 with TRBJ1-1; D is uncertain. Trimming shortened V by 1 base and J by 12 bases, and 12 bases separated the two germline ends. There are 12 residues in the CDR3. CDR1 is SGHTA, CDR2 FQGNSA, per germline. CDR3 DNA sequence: TGTGCCAGCAGCTTAGTCTGGGGAGCGACTTTCTTT. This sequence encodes CASSLVWGATFF.

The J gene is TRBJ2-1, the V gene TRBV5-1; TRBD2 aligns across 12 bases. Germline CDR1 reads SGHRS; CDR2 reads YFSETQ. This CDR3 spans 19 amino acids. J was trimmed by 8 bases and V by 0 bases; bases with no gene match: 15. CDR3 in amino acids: CASSLGLAGVGRPGDEQFF. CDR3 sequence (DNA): TGCGCCAGCAGCTTGGGACTAGCGGGAGTTGGAAGGCCTGGAGATGAGCAGTTCTTC.

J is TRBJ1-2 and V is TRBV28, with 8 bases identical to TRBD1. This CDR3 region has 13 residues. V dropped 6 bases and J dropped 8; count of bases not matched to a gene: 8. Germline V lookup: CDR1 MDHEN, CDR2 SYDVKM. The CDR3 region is CASSQDRVRGYTF. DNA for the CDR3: TGTGCCAGCAGCCAGGACAGGGTACGGGGCTACACCTTC.

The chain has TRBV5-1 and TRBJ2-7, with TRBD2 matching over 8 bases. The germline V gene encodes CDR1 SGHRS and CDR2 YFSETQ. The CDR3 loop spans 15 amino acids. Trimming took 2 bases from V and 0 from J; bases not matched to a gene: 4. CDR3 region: CASSFTGGISYEQYF. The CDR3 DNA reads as TGCGCCAGCAGCTTTACGGGAGGGATCTCCTACGAGCAGTACTTC.